The present TCR beta chain was sequenced within a study of Graves' ophthalmopathy and Graves' hyperthyroidism (dated by TCRdb to between 2018 and 2020). In the study overall: Hyperthyroidism was defined as stable when no progression to ophthalmopathy occurred within 18 months of follow-up. The study used signatures of the TCR beta repertoire to tell Graves' ophthalmopathy apart from Graves' hyperthyroidism and to predict which patients would progress to ophthalmopathy. A discovery set of 95 to 100 patients (around 45 ophthalmopathy, about 58 stable hyperthyroidism) was enrolled to explore V-J signatures distinguishing ophthalmopathy from hyperthyroidism. An independent validation cohort comprised 18 hyperthyroidism patients and some 16 patients who later progressed from hyperthyroidism to ophthalmopathy. In total, 135 blood samples were TCR-sequenced: under 45 ophthalmopathy, 80 or so hyperthyroidism and about 17 hyperthyroidism-to-ophthalmopathy patients. In over 5 hyperthyroidism patients, the T-cell repertoire of thyroid tissue was compared with the T-cell repertoire of blood. After sampling, hyperthyroidism patients received methimazole starting at 30 mg daily, and ophthalmopathy patients received high-dose intravenous methylprednisolone.

The hyperthyroidism patients were 18 to 65 years old and newly diagnosed, with a disease duration of less than 2 months. Patients with other autoimmune diseases, uncontrolled infections, pregnancy or lactation were excluded. Diagnosis relied on clinical symptoms, serum thyroxine, TRAb, thyroid ultrasound and orbital computed tomography. Total RNA was extracted using Trizol reagent, and RNA quality was checked on an Agilent 2100 Bioanalyzer. At the junction V is shortened by 7 bases and J by 3 bases, with 16 bases in between. The CDR3, from cysteine to phenylalanine, totals 14 residues. Just the 42-base CDR3 DNA is kept, in frame starting at base 1. Reading the germline V gene (reference sequence) gives CDR1 SEHNR and CDR2 FQNEAQ. General findings and caveats noted by the study authors: No statistical method was used to set the sample size in advance, and the investigators knew which group each participant was assigned to. The 13-signature model separated ophthalmopathy from stable hyperthyroidism with 87.88% sensitivity and approximately 83% specificity in cross-validation, and 80%/75% in the test set. Most expanded thyroid clonotypes with a frequency above 0.001 also appeared in blood, which suggests that blood repertoires may reflect the immune response in the thyroid. In validation, the model predicted ophthalmopathy progression with 55% to 71% sensitivity and around 72% specificity; 12 predicted patients were CT-confirmed with GO in a median of around 6.5 months.

For repertoire sequencing, TCR beta CDR3 regions were amplified from RNA transcripts. A first-round RT-PCR used HTBI primers with the Qiagen OneStep RT-PCR kit, followed by a second-round multiplex PCR, size selection and purification. Sequencing of the libraries was carried out on an Illumina HiSeq2000 in paired-end mode with 100 bp reads. Per the original workflow: SOAPnuke was used to process the reads, throwing out any read that had adapters, had uncalled bases, had a mean Phred below 15, or lacked an exact constant-primer or identifier match. COPE v1.2.5 was used to merge the high-quality paired reads. Each unique nucleotide sequence was treated as a clonotype, and MiTCR v1.1 was used to align the clonotypes to the IMGT TRB V, D and J references. The analysis was limited to V-J combinations with a frequency above 0.0001, which together covered about 99% of the repertoires. A TCR clonal expansion and chaos score per V-J combination was defined as the ratio of F50 clonal expansion to chaos observed in the TCRdist matrix. Welch's t-statistics and random forest were used to narrow the features down to 10 to 15 V-J combinations, which were then fed into a naive Bayes classifier. Thyroid-blood repertoire similarity was quantified with the Morisita-Horn index. Clones were called with MiXCR by TCRdb after fastp trimmed the public reads at Q25, and only in-frame beta chains were retained. A single entry per CDR3 protein holds the most common genes and DNA from its merged rows. For this entry, the V and J calls and clone size follow TCRdb and not the study's own pipeline. This sample is represented by some 1.1 million distinct CDR3 sequences; around a third of them were singletons. Over 8.5% of the sample lies in the top ten.

On this clonotype: No cognate antigen has been identified for it. No much larger clone is present one base from it, and per-base qualities are unavailable.

Specimen: peripheral blood or thyroid tissue (not recorded which). This sequence originates from an adult man with Graves' hyperthyroidism. This receptor chain uses TRBV7-9 and TRBJ2-7, with no confident D gene call. CDR3 region: CASTSHGTNYEQYF. The nucleotides read TGTGCCAGCACCTCCCACGGAACTAACTACGAGCAGTACTTC.